This TCR beta chain was found in a study of long-term antiretroviral therapy in people with HIV. There were roughly 0.9-11 million cryopreserved PBMC in the samples before DNA extraction. V was shortened by 4 bases and J by 4 bases, with 11 bases between the two germline ends. Germline V gene lookup returns CDR1 LNHDA and CDR2 SQIVND (reference sequence). The CDR3 runs to 14 residues. About this clone itself: Its antigen remains unknown.

Study results and caveats: Dominance of pre-ART expanded clones persisted, fluctuating and often declining after ART. HIV repertoires spanned narrower CDR3 length ranges than controls.

Version v3.0 of the immunoSEQ assay was performed at survey level. TCRdb's copy holds only in-frame clones and misses some; the assay was immunoSEQ multiplex PCR. The sample carries some 25,000 clones, over 70% recorded once. The source of this sequence is a man between 18 and 35 years old with HIV. The sequences come from unsorted PBMCs, collected 3 years after starting antiretroviral therapy. This sequence joins TRBV19 and TRBJ2-1; D tentatively fits TRBD1 or TRBD2 (5 bases each). CDR3 DNA: TGTGCCAGTAGTAACCGGGGCCCTTACAATGAGCAGTTCTTC. It is translated as CASSNRGPYNEQFF.